A single T cell receptor (beta chain) is shown here with its context. Germline V lookup: CDR1 LGHDT, CDR2 YNNKEL (reference sequence). The CDR3 is made up of 18 amino acids. V lost 0 bases and J lost 3; bases outside the gene matches: 12. Per the authors' pipeline: Amplification with reference gene primers provided the estimates of nucleated cell counts. Sequenced by immunoSEQ multiplex PCR; TCRdb stores in-frame clones only, minus some. V and J calls plus clone size are reproduced from that table; the DNA served to infer D and trimming. This sample yields approximately 53,000 clones, of which around 80% are seen a single time; about 22% belongs to the top ten. The data originate from a study of blood T cell repertoires in COVID-19. Whole-study context: Samples taken during acute and convalescent COVID-19 were collected in the United States, Italy and Spain. T cells, B-cell-depleted T cells, or PBMCs provided the cDNA or gDNA that served as material.

The gene calls are TRBV3-1 (or the pseudogene TRBV3-2) and TRBJ2-3, with 7 bases aligning to TRBD1. This clonotype was sampled from an older woman with acute or convalescent COVID-19. The material sequenced was peripheral blood. The CDR3 is CASSQDPGTEISTDTQYF. The CDR3 nucleotides are TGTGCCAGCAGCCAAGATCCCGGGACAGAAATAAGTACAGATACGCAGTATTTT.